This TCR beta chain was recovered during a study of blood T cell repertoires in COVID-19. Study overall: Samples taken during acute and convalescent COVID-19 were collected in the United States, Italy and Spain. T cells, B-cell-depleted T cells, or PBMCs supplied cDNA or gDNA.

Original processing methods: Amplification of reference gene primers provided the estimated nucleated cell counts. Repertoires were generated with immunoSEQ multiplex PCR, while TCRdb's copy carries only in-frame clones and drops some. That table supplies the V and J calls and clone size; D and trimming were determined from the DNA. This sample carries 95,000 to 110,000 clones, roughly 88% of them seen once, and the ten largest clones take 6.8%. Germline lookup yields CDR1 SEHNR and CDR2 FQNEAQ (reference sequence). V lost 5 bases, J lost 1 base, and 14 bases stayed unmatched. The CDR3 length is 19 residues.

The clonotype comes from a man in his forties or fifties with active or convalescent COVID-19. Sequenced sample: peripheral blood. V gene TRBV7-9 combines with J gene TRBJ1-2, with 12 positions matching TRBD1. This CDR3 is CASSLIPGTGGWFNYGYTF. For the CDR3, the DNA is TGTGCCAGCAGCCTAATCCCCGGGACAGGGGGCTGGTTTAACTATGGCTACACCTTC.